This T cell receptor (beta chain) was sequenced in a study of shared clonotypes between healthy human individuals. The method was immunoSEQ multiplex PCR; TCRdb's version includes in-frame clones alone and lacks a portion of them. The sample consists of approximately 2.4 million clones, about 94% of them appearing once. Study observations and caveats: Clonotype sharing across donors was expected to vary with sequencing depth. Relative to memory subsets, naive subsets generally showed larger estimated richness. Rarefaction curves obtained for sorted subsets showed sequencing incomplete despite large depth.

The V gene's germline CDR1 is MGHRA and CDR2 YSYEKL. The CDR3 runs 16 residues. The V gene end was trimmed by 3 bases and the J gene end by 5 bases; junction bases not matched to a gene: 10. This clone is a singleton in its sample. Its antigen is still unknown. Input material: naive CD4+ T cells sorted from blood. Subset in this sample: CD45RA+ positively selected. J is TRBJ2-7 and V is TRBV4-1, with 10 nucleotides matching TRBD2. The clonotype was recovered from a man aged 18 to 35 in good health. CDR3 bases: TGCGCCAGCAGCCAGGGTCCCGGGACTAGCGCCAACGAGCAGTACTTC. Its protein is CASSQGPGTSANEQYF.